Listed here are 8 T cell receptor beta chains from one sample, sequenced in a study of blood T cell repertoires in COVID-19. The assay was immunoSEQ multiplex PCR, and TCRdb's table has in-frame clones only and misses some. There are about 480,000 clones in the sample; approximately 88% occur only once, and roughly 12% lies in the top ten. The sequencing sample was made of peripheral blood. These TCRs come from a woman aged 50 to 60 with COVID-19, enrolled during active disease.

The rearrangement joins TRBV11-2 to TRBJ1-1; the match to TRBD1 covers 10 bases. The J segment lost 5 bases and the V segment lost 3 bases, leaving 9 bases of the junction unmatched. CDR1 is SGHAT and CDR2 is FQNNGV in the germline V gene. The CDR3 contains 16 residues. CDR3 nucleotides: TGTGCCAGCAGCTTTGACAGGGGGCATTTCGGGACTGAAGCTTTCTTT. This sequence encodes CASSFDRGHFGTEAFF.

The V and J genes are TRBV2 and TRBJ1-5, with a tentative D call TRBD1 (5 bases). V shed 1 base and J shed 4 bases, with 8 bases lying between them. Germline V CDR1 and CDR2: SNHLY, FYNNEI. The length of the CDR3 is 14 residues. Here the CDR3 DNA reads TGTGCCAGCAGTGAAGTGGCAGGGAATCAGCCCCAGCATTTT. Amino acid sequence: CASSEVAGNQPQHF.

This clone was recorded a few times. The J gene is TRBJ1-2, the V gene TRBV5-6; perhaps TRBD1 as D (5 bases). This CDR3 has 13 amino acids. Trimming removed 7 bases at V and 4 bases at J, with 14 bases between. CDR1 is SGHDT and CDR2 is YYEEEE in the germline V gene. CDR3 sequence reads: CASEAGPGYGYTF. DNA of the CDR3: TGTGCCAGCGAGGCGGGGCCTGGCTATGGCTACACCTTC.

V usage is TRBV7-8 and J usage is TRBJ1-5, with 7 bases that match TRBD1. CDR3 length equals 14 residues. CDR1 and CDR2 from the germline V gene are SGHVS and FQNEAQ. The J segment lost 7 bases and the V segment lost 2 bases, leaving 5 bases of the junction unmatched. The CDR3 loop reads CASSLSGGRQPQHF. The CDR3 DNA follows: TGTGCCAGCAGCTTATCAGGGGGAAGGCAGCCCCAGCATTTT.

J is TRBJ1-2 and V is TRBV6-5; 9 bases fit TRBD1. This CDR3 comprises 15 residues. Germline-derived CDR1 and CDR2 are MNHEY and SVGAGI. The ends lost 6 bases at V and 2 bases at J; junction bases unmatched: 7. The CDR3 nucleotides read TGTGCCAGCAGCGCCGGGACAGGGACCAACTATGGCTACACCTTC. It specifies CASSAGTGTNYGYTF.

Concerning this clone itself: Other DNA sequences from this sample encode an identical CDR3 as well. This chain links TRBV9 with TRBJ2-7; TRBD1 matches 7 bases. In germline, CDR1 is SGDLS, CDR2 YYNGEE. The CDR3 is 15 residues long. The J segment lost 2 bases and the V segment lost 0 bases, leaving 5 bases of the junction unmatched. The CDR3, as DNA: TGTGCCAGCAGCGTAGGGGGAACAGGGGCCTACGAGCAGTACTTC. Translating it yields CASSVGGTGAYEQYF.

The chain links TRBV5-8 to TRBJ2-3; D is possibly TRBD1 (6 bases). The CDR3 runs to 14 residues. Germline V lookup: CDR1 SGHTS, CDR2 YDEGEE. Trimming removed 4 bases from V and 2 bases from J, with 11 bases in between. The CDR3 loop reads CASSLGADTDTQYF. The CDR3 DNA reads TGTGCCAGCAGCCTGGGGGCAGACACAGATACGCAGTATTTT.

V usage is TRBV4-1 and J usage is TRBJ2-4; D gene unclear. Trimming took 0 bases from V and 0 from J, leaving 15 bases between them. The V gene's germline CDR1 is MGHRA and CDR2 YSYEKL. The CDR3 contains 18 residues. CDR3 nucleotides: TGCGCCAGCAGCCAAGATATAGAGAGTTCTTTAGCCAAAAACATTCAGTACTTC. It encodes CASSQDIESSLAKNIQYF.